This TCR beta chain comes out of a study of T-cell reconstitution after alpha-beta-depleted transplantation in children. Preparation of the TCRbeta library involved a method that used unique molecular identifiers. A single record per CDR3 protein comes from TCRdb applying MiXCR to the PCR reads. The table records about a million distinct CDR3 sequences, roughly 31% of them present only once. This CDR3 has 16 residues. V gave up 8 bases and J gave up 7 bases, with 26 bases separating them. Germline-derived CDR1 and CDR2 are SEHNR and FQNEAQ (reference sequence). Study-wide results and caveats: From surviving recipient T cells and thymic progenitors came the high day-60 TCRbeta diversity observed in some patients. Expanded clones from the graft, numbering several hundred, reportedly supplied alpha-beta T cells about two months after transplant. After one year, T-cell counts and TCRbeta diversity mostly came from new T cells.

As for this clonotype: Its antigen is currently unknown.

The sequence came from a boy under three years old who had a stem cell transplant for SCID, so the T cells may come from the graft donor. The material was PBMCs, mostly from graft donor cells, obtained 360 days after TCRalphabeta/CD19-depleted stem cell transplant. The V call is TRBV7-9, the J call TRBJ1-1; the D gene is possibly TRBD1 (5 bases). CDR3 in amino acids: CASYLRDQGFGSEAFF. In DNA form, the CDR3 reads TGTGCCAGCTACCTTCGGGACCAGGGCTTCGGTAGTGAAGCTTTCTTT.